The 11 T cell receptor beta chains below all came from one sample that was sequenced in a study of OX40 agonist ivuxolimab in advanced cancers. Profiling relied on immunoSEQ multiplex PCR, and the TCRdb table lists in-frame clones only, not all of them. Of tens of thousands of clones in the sample, 75% to 90% are singletons; the top ten hold about 0.53%. The sequences come from CD4+ or CD8+ T cells sorted from blood, collected in a trial of the OX40 agonist ivuxolimab. These receptors were obtained from an adult with an advanced solid tumor such as melanoma, head and neck, liver or kidney cancer.

V and J are TRBV7-9 and TRBJ2-1, with TRBD2 identical over 9 bases. The CDR3 loop spans 16 amino acids. Germline V CDR1 and CDR2: SEHNR, FQNEAQ (reference sequence). Trimming at V came to 5 bases and at J to 2 bases, leaving 7 bases not matched to a gene. For the CDR3, the DNA is TGTGCCAGCAGCCGTAGCGGGAGTCGGACCTACAATGAGCAGTTCTTC. It codes for CASSRSGSRTYNEQFF.

The chain is built from TRBV19 and TRBJ2-3; 10 bases match TRBD2. The length of the CDR3 is 16 residues. The germline V gene has CDR1 LNHDA and CDR2 SQIVND (reference sequence). The V segment lost 1 base and the J segment 1 base; nucleotides outside the gene matches: 2. The chain's CDR3 is CASSIGGTSGTDTQYF. The CDR3 DNA reads as TGTGCCAGTAGTATAGGAGGGACTAGCGGCACAGATACGCAGTATTTT.

The chain is built from TRBV2 and TRBJ1-1; weak D call: TRBD1 (5 bases). V shed 8 bases and J shed 0 bases, with 13 bases lying between them. This CDR3 is 14 amino acids long. The germline V gene encodes CDR1 SNHLY and CDR2 FYNNEI. This chain's CDR3 is CASWRGGMNTEAFF. CDR3 DNA: TGTGCCAGCTGGCGGGGCGGGATGAACACTGAAGCTTTCTTT.

The chain employs TRBV7-2 and TRBJ2-3; possibly TRBD2 for D (5 bases). The V end was cut by 7 bases, the J end by 9 bases, with 11 bases between. The CDR3 covers 11 residues. Germline V gene sequence: CDR1 SGHTA, CDR2 FQGNSA. The CDR3 DNA follows: TGTGCCAGCATAGGAGGAGACACGCAGTATTTT. Protein sequence: CASIGGDTQYF.

The chain carries TRBV5-1 and TRBJ2-3; D is perhaps TRBD1 (5 bases). Deletions cut 6 bases from V and 2 bases from J, with 19 bases between. In germline, CDR1 is SGHRS, CDR2 YFSETQ. The CDR3 consists of 16 residues. CDR3 bases: TGCGCCAGCAAGATTTTACAGGAAGGGCCCACAGATACGCAGTATTTT. It codes for CASKILQEGPTDTQYF. The full variable domain, in which reference TRBV5-1 and TRBJ2-3 provide the parts outside the CDR3, is KAGVTQTPRYLIKTRGQQVTLSCSPISGHRSVSWYQQTPGQGLQFLFEYFSETQRNKGNFPGRFSGRQFSNSRSEMNVSTLELGDSALYLCASKILQEGPTDTQYFGPGTRLTVL.

The V gene is TRBV2, the J gene TRBJ2-7, with D maybe TRBD1 (6 bases). Germline CDR1 is SNHLY and CDR2 is FYNNEI. The V and J ends lost 0 bases and 0 bases respectively, with 18 bases between them. CDR3 length: 18 amino acids. The CDR3 DNA sequence: TGTGCCAGCAGTGAAGCGCTTCCAGCAGGGACAATCTCCTACGAGCAGTACTTC. Translating gives CASSEALPAGTISYEQYF. The variable domain in full, with the rest retrieved from reference TRBV2 and TRBJ2-7, is EPEVTQTPSHQVTQMGQEVILRCVPISNHLYFYWYRQILGQKVEFLVSFYNNEISEKSEIFDDQFSVERPDGSNFTLKIRSTKLEDSAMYFCASSEALPAGTISYEQYFGPGTRLTVT.

This chain links TRBV27 with TRBJ2-1; no clear D gene. V lost 3 bases to trimming and J lost 9 bases, with 9 bases between them. The CDR3 is made up of 12 amino acids. Germline CDR1 reads MNHEY; CDR2 reads SMNVEV (reference sequence). The CDR3, as DNA: TGTGCCAGCAGTTTTTCTAGGAGTGAGCAGTTCTTC. Translated, it gives CASSFSRSEQFF.

This clone was detected once. The CDR3 is CASSQEWGAEAFF. CDR3 sequence (DNA): TGCGCCAGCAGCCAAGAGTGGGGGGCTGAAGCTTTCTTT. The V gene is TRBV4-1, the J gene TRBJ1-1, with TRBD1 as a possible D gene (5 bases). In germline, CDR1 is MGHRA, CDR2 YSYEKL. The V end lost 0 bases, the J end lost 6 bases, and 8 bases lay between the germline ends. The CDR3 sequence is 13 residues long.

The chain links TRBV23-1 to TRBJ1-1, with no clear D. TRBV23-1 is sorted into the ORF group, with uncertain function. Trimming left V 4 bases short and J 5 bases short, with 5 bases between. CDR3 size: 11 residues. CDR3 in amino acids: CASSRNTEAFF. The CDR3 DNA reads as TGCGCCAGCAGTCGTAATACTGAAGCTTTCTTT.

The chain couples TRBV11-3 to TRBJ1-2; D possibly corresponds to TRBD1 (6 bases). The CDR3 sequence is 16 residues long. Germline V gene sequence: CDR1 SGHNT, CDR2 YENEEA. V dropped 3 bases and J dropped 2 bases, with 16 bases sitting between them. The CDR3 DNA follows: TGTGCCAGCAGCTTCGATAGGGGGAGCATGAACTATGGCTACACCTTC. This encodes CASSFDRGSMNYGYTF.

J is TRBJ1-1 and V is TRBV28; D is ambiguous. CDR1 is MDHEN, CDR2 SYDVKM, per germline. This CDR3 spans 14 amino acids. Trimming left V 1 base short and J 8 bases short, with 14 bases between. In DNA form, the CDR3 reads TGTGCCAGCAGTTTATCGCGACCTTTCGCAGAAGCTTTCTTT. Translating gives CASSLSRPFAEAFF. The whole variable domain, remainder taken from reference TRBV28 and TRBJ1-1, is DVKVTQSSRYLVKRTGEKVFLECVQDMDHENMFWYRQDPGLGLRLIYFSYDVKMKEKGDIPEGYSVSREKKERFSLILESASTNQTSMYLCASSLSRPFAEAFFGQGTRLTVV.